Listed below are T cell receptor beta chains from one sample, sequenced in a study of blood T cells in healthy people across ages. Using its own MiXCR run on the 5' RACE reads, TCRdb lists one record per CDR3 protein. Found here are hundreds of thousands of distinct CDR3 sequences, about 62% of them singletons; the top ten hold around 20%. Material for sequencing was blood. These receptors all come from a man aged 30 to 45 in good health. CDR3s include the opening cysteine and the closing phenylalanine or tryptophan. The order of the fields is V gene, clone size, CDR3 length, J gene, D gene, CDR3 DNA, CDR3 protein. A D gene is named only where the DNA matches it firmly. Clone size is shown for a subset of rows, as once, few, many or a class of expanded clone.

v_gene: TRBV20-1
abundance: .
len: 16
j_gene: TRBJ2-5
d_gene: TRBD2
CDR3nt: TGCAGTGCTAGCCCCCTGGAGGCGCGGGAGAGAGAGACCCAGTACTTC
CDR3aa: CSASPLEARERETQYF

v_gene: TRBV6-1
abundance: .
len: 13
j_gene: TRBJ1-2
d_gene: .
CDR3nt: TGTGCCAGCAGTGAATCGGCGGTAGATTATGACACCTTC
CDR3aa: CASSESAVDYDTF

v_gene: TRBV5-1
abundance: .
len: 18
j_gene: TRBJ1-6
d_gene: .
CDR3nt: TGCGCCAGCAGCTTGGATCCGCCATCAGCCGCCTATAATTCACCCCTCCACTTT
CDR3aa: CASSLDPPSAAYNSPLHF

v_gene: TRBV7-2
abundance: few
len: 15
j_gene: TRBJ2-3
d_gene: .
CDR3nt: TGTGCCAGCAGCTTTTCGGCTAGCGGCACAGATACGCAGTATTTT
CDR3aa: CASSFSASGTDTQYF

v_gene: TRBV20-1
abundance: .
len: 14
j_gene: TRBJ1-5
d_gene: TRBD1
CDR3nt: TGCAGTGCTTCAGGACAGGGATTTGATCAGCCCCAGCATTTT
CDR3aa: CSASGQGFDQPQHF

v_gene: TRBV7-2
abundance: few
len: 14
j_gene: TRBJ2-3
d_gene: .
CDR3nt: TGTGCCAGCAGCTTAGTTAGCTACACAGATACGCAGTATTTT
CDR3aa: CASSLVSYTDTQYF

v_gene: TRBV6-2/TRBV6-3
abundance: few
len: 13
j_gene: TRBJ2-5
d_gene: .
CDR3nt: TGTGCCAGCAGTGCAGGGGTGGAAGAGACCCAGTACTTC
CDR3aa: CASSAGVEETQYF

v_gene: TRBV29-1
abundance: .
len: 16
j_gene: TRBJ2-7
d_gene: TRBD1
CDR3nt: TGCAGCGTTGAGATCCCCGAGCTGGGGACAGACTACGAGCAGTACTTC
CDR3aa: CSVEIPELGTDYEQYF

v_gene: TRBV4-2
abundance: .
len: 16
j_gene: TRBJ2-3
d_gene: TRBD2
CDR3nt: TGTGCCAGCAGCCAAGAAATGGCGGGGGGGCGTGGTACGCAGTATTTT
CDR3aa: CASSQEMAGGRGTQYF

v_gene: TRBV9
abundance: few
len: 16
j_gene: TRBJ2-1
d_gene: TRBD2
CDR3nt: TGTGCCAGCAGCGCGTCCACTAGCGGGAGTCGAACTGAGCAGTTCTTC
CDR3aa: CASSASTSGSRTEQFF